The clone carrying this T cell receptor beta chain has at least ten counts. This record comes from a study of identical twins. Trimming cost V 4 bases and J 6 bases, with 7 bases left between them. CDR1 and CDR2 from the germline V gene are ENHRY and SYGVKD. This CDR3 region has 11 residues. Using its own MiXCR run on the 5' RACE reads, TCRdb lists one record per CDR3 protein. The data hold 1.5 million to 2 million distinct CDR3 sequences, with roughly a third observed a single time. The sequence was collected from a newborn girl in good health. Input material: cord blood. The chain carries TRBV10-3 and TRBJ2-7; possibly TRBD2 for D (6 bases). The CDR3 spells CAISGLGEQYF. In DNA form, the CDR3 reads TGTGCCATCAGTGGACTAGGCGAGCAGTACTTC.